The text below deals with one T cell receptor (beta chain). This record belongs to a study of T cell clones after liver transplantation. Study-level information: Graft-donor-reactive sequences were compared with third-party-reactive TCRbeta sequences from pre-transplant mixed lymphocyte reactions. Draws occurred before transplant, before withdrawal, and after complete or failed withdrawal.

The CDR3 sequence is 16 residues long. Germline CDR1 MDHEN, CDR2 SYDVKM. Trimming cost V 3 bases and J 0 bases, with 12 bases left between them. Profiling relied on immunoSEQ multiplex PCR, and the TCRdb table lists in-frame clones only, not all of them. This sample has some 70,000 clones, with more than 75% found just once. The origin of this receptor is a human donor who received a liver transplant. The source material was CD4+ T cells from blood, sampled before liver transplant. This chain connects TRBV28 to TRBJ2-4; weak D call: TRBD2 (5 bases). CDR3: CASSLNRGLAKNIQYF. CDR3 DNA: TGTGCCAGCAGTTTGAACAGAGGGCTAGCCAAAAACATTCAGTACTTC.